The clone carrying this TCR beta chain was counted between two and nine times. Antigen specificity is unknown. PCR was performed using 60 Vbeta and 13 Jbeta primers. Only in-frame clones appear in the TCRdb table, and some are missing; sequencing was by immunoSEQ multiplex PCR. This sample has under 200,000 clones, with approximately 84% found just once. The data are from a study of cytomegalovirus exposure and HLA in healthy donors. Regarding the study as a whole: In a later analysis, a genetic analysis reported fewer productive-TCR N-insertions in an Asian-associated ancestry cluster than the cohort average.

Trimming stripped 5 bases from V and 7 bases from J, with 16 bases between. CDR3 length equals 14 residues. Germline CDR1 and CDR2: SGHDT and YYEEEE. This receptor was obtained from a man younger than 40 in good health and CMV-seronegative. This rearrangement joins TRBV5-6 to TRBJ2-1; D is unclear. Specimen: PBMCs. CDR3 region: CASSRYGLKNEQFF. The CDR3 DNA is TGTGCCAGCAGTCGATACGGGTTGAAGAATGAGCAGTTCTTC.